This T cell receptor beta chain was obtained from a study of cytomegalovirus exposure and HLA in healthy donors. Germline values: CDR1 SGHRS, CDR2 YFSETQ. CDR3 length: 15 residues. V dropped 4 bases and J dropped 0; count of bases not matched to a gene: 6. Both 60 Vbeta primers and 13 Jbeta primers went into the PCR. Clones were read by immunoSEQ multiplex PCR, and TCRdb kept only the in-frame ones, dropping some. This table holds 75,000 to 100,000 clones, 74% found once. Input material: PBMCs. This receptor was taken from a male donor in good health and CMV-seronegative. The chain links TRBV5-1 to TRBJ2-7, with TRBD1 matching over 8 bases. The CDR3 region is CASSGGQGFSYEQYF. CDR3 coding DNA: TGCGCCAGCAGCGGAGGACAGGGCTTCTCCTACGAGCAGTACTTC. The variable domain in full, completed from reference TRBV5-1 and TRBJ2-7, reads KAGVTQTPRYLIKTRGQQVTLSCSPISGHRSVSWYQQTPGQGLQFLFEYFSETQRNKGNFPGRFSGRQFSNSRSEMNVSTLELGDSALYLCASSGGQGFSYEQYFGPGTRLTVT.